The T cell receptor beta chain described here comes from a study of cytomegalovirus exposure and HLA in healthy donors. In the case of this clone: Antigen unknown.

The CDR3 sequence is 14 residues long. Germline assignment: CDR1 KGHSH and CDR2 LQKENI. With V trimmed by 5 bases and J by 2 bases, 4 bases remained unmatched. Broader study findings: Presence/absence analyses assumed roughly uniform sequencing depth across donors. The likely origin of a cluster of highly shared sequence variants was a sequencing artifact. Several V segments, TRBV6-2 and TRBV6-3 among them, could not be told apart and were dropped.

A multiplex PCR was run with 60 Vbeta primers and 13 Jbeta primers. Method: immunoSEQ multiplex PCR; TCRdb's copy keeps in-frame clones and lacks some. Found here are some 150,000 clones, about three quarters of them singletons; the top ten hold 1.5% to 2%. Sequenced: PBMCs. This chain connects TRBV18 to TRBJ2-5, with 8 nucleotides matching TRBD2. The clonotype originates from a female donor in good health and CMV-seropositive. The DNA for the CDR3 is TGTGCCAGCTCAAGCGGGAGTTCACAAGAGACCCAGTACTTC. Protein product: CASSSGSSQETQYF. Full variable domain (missing parts from reference TRBV18 and TRBJ2-5): NAGVMQNPRHLVRRRGQEARLRCSPMKGHSHVYWYRQLPEEGLKFMVYLQKENIIDESGMPKERFSAEFPKEGPSILRIQQVVRGDSAAYFCASSSGSSQETQYFGPGTRLLVL.